Listed below are T cell receptor beta chains from one sample, sequenced in a study of monozygotic twins with inflammatory bowel disease. TCRdb reprocessed the 5' RACE reads; each CDR3 protein has one entry and no DNA is given. The data include 440,000 or so distinct CDR3 sequences; the top ten clones carry around 2.3%. The sample consisted of blood. Receptor source: a human donor with ulcerative colitis or Crohn's disease, or a healthy co-twin of an affected twin (not recorded which). Both conserved end residues are part of each CDR3. Each record gives: J gene, V gene, CDR3 protein.

TRBJ2-4 TRBV7-6 CASSLEPQVRLGGDIQYF
TRBJ1-2 TRBV29-1 CSVSKLGGANYGYTF
TRBJ2-3 TRBV29-1 CSVVGKRRDTQYF
TRBJ1-1 TRBV5-1 CASSLAGSHTEAFF
TRBJ2-2 TRBV5-4 CASSSRTGRGTGELFF
TRBJ1-4 TRBV12-3/TRBV12-4 CASSDGQLNEKLFF
TRBJ1-2 TRBV7-2 CASSLLLRGDYGYTF
TRBJ1-1 TRBV20-1 CSASYPPGSLGTEAFF
TRBJ1-2 TRBV7-2 CASSGPLGSDYGYTF
TRBJ1-4 TRBV5-1 CASSLEGASTNEKLFF
TRBJ2-1 TRBV6-1 CASSERLAGGLNEQFF
TRBJ2-7 TRBV20-1 CSAGGGHEQYF
TRBJ2-1 TRBV20-1 CSARDLAGGPHEQFF
TRBJ1-2 TRBV5-1 CASSSGLEGGHGYTF
TRBJ2-6 TRBV28 CASRRSGSGANVLTF
TRBJ2-7 TRBV15 CATSRDPRGEGEQYF
TRBJ2-1 TRBV4-3 CASSQAGGRNNEQFF
TRBJ1-1 TRBV29-1 CSVGNSNTEAFF
TRBJ1-4 TRBV27 CASRIGGRGSEKLFF
TRBJ2-5 TRBV7-2 CASSLVSKVGETQYF
TRBJ2-1 TRBV2 CASSEALFRVNEQFF
TRBJ1-3 TRBV6-1 CASRPPGGSGNTIYF
TRBJ2-2 TRBV2 CASSDETGGTGELFF
TRBJ1-2 TRBV24-1 CATITRAFSYGYTF
TRBJ1-1 TRBV12-3/TRBV12-4 CASGRTGQTEAFF
TRBJ2-4 TRBV11-2 CASSLTGGSLLAKNIQYF
TRBJ2-3 TRBV21-1 CASSIHSETGIDTQYF
TRBJ2-1 TRBV7-9 CASTLLAGGYNEQFF
TRBJ2-7 TRBV5-6 CASSLGQGFPYEQYF
TRBJ2-2 TRBV12-3/TRBV12-4 CASSLAKGYTGELFF
TRBJ1-1 TRBV29-1 CSLGKGNTEAFF
TRBJ2-4 TRBV30 CAWSGQLAKNIQYF
TRBJ1-1 TRBV7-2 CASSLVSGGAKNTEAFF
TRBJ2-5 TRBV7-9 CASEKDLSNGETQYF
TRBJ2-2 TRBV20-1 CSARGAGRVTGELFF
TRBJ2-1 TRBV7-9 CASSPVGGHEQFF
TRBJ2-7 TRBV4-1 CASSHGGDYEQYF
TRBJ2-1 TRBV7-9 CASSPARDSYNEQFF
TRBJ1-1 TRBV6-2/TRBV6-3 CASTILGKRGGTEAFF
TRBJ2-3 TRBV27 CASTLWGTDTQYF
TRBJ2-3 TRBV6-1 CASSKLAGVTGGTQYF